Here is one T cell receptor (beta chain) with its context. Its antigen remains unidentified. The CDR3 is 15 amino acids. This record comes from a study of cytomegalovirus exposure and HLA in healthy donors. Overall study results and limits: In presence/absence analyses, roughly uniform sequencing depth across donors was assumed. An ancestry cluster, one associated with Asian ancestry, reportedly showed fewer N-insertions than the approximately 660-donor mean in a later analysis.

The PCR contained 60 Vbeta and 13 Jbeta primers. Sequencing used immunoSEQ multiplex PCR; TCRdb keeps in-frame clones, though not all of them. The profile covers 95,000 to 150,000 clones, with about three quarters appearing a single time and 0.9% to 1.2% taken by the ten largest. The specimen sequenced was PBMCs. This sequence was found in a woman aged 25 to 39 in good health and CMV-seronegative. The chain joins TRBV7-5 to TRBJ1-1; the D segment call TRBD1 is taken from the table without a DNA check. TRBV7-5 is labeled a pseudogene. CDR3 coding DNA: TGTGCCAGAAGCCGTCGTGACAGGGGAGACACTGAAGCTTTCTTT. Protein sequence: CARSRRDRGDTEAFF.